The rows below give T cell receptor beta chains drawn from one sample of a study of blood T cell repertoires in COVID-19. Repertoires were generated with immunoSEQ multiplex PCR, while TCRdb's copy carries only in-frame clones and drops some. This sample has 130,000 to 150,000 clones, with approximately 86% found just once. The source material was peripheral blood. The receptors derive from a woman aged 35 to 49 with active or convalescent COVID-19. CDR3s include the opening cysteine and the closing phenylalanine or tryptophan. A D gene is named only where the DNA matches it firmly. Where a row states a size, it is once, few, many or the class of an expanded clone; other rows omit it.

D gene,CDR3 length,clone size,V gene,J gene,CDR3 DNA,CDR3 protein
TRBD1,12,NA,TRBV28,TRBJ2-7,TGTGCCAGCGGGACAGGGTCCTACGAGCAGTACTTC,CASGTGSYEQYF
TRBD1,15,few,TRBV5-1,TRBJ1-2,TGCGCCAGCAGCACGGGACAGAGTAGCTCGTATGGCTACACCTTC,CASSTGQSSSYGYTF
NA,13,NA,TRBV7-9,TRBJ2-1,TGTGCCAGCAGCCCGCGGGGCTACAATGAGCAGTTCTTC,CASSPRGYNEQFF
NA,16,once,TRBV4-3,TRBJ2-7,TGCGCCAGCAGCCAGGTTTTAGGGGGAACCTCCTACGAGCAGTACTTC,CASSQVLGGTSYEQYF
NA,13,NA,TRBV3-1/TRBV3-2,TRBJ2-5,TGTGCCTACTCGGACAAGGTCCCCCGCCGCCAGTACTTC,CAYSDKVPRRQYF
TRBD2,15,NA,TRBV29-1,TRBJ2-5,TGCAGCGTTGGCGGGCTAGCGGACGACCAAGAGACCCAGTACTTC,CSVGGLADDQETQYF
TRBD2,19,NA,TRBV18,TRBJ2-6,TGTGCCAGCTCCCGCCGACTAGCGGGAGGGCTCTCCGGGGCCAACGTCCTGACTTTC,CASSRRLAGGLSGANVLTF
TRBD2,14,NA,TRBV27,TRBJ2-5,TGTGCCAGCTGGACTAGCGGGAGGGGGGAGACCCAGTACTTC,CASWTSGRGETQYF
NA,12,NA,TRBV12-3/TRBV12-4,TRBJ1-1,TGTGCCAGCAGTTTGGGGGACTTGGTGGCTTTCTTT,CASSLGDLVAFF
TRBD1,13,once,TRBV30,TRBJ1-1,TGTGCCTGGAGCAGAGACAGGGACACTGAAGCTTTCTTT,CAWSRDRDTEAFF
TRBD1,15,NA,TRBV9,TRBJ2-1,TGTGCCAGCAGCGTCCTACAGACAGGGGTCAATGAGCAGTTCTTC,CASSVLQTGVNEQFF
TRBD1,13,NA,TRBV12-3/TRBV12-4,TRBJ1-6,TGTGCCAGCACCGGACAGGGGGGATCACCCCTCCACTTT,CASTGQGGSPLHF
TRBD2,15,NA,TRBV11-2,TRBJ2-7,TGTGCCAGCAGCTTAGAGGGGGGAGGGGCCTACGAGCAGTACTTC,CASSLEGGGAYEQYF
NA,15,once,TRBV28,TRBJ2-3,TGTGCCAGCAGTTTAGGACTATCTAGCACAGATACGCAGTATTTT,CASSLGLSSTDTQYF
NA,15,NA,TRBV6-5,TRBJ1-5,TGTGCCAGCACCGCACGACAGACTAGCAATCAGCCCCAGCATTTT,CASTARQTSNQPQHF
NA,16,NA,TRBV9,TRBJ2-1,TGTGCCAGCAGCGAGGGGGCGGCTAGCGCTGGCAATGAGCAGTTCTTC,CASSEGAASAGNEQFF
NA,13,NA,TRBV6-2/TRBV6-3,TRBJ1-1,TGTGCCAGCAGTTACGACCAGGTCACTGAAGCTTTCTTT,CASSYDQVTEAFF
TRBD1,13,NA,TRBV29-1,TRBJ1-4,TGCAGCGTTATTGGGACAGGGAGCGAAAAACTGTTTTTT,CSVIGTGSEKLFF
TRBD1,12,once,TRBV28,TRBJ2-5,TGTGCCAGCTTAGGGGGCCTTCGGACCCAGTACTTC,CASLGGLRTQYF
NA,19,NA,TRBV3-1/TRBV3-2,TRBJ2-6,TGTGCCAGCAGCTTTGGCGGGGCCAGTTGGGTCTCTGGGGCCAACGTCCTGACTTTC,CASSFGGASWVSGANVLTF
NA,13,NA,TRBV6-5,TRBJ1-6,TGTGCCAGCAGTTGGCAGGGTAATTCACCCCTCCACTTT,CASSWQGNSPLHF
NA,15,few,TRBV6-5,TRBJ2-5,TGTGCCAGCAGTTACTTGGGTCAGGGGAAAGAGACCCAGTACTTC,CASSYLGQGKETQYF
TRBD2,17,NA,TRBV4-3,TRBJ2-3,TGCGCCAGCAGCCACGACGGTGCGGGAGGGAGCACAGATACGCAGTATTTT,CASSHDGAGGSTDTQYF
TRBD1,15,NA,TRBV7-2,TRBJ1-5,TGTGCCAGCAGCTTAGCGAGGACAGGGGGGCAGCCCCAGCATTTT,CASSLARTGGQPQHF
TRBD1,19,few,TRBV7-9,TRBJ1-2,TGTGCCAGCAGCTCCCTGAGGTTACAGGGGCCTTGGGGCTACTATGGCTACACCTTC,CASSSLRLQGPWGYYGYTF
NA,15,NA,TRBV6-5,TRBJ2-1,TGTGCCAGCAGAAAACAGGACAGCTCCTACAATGAGCAGTTCTTC,CASRKQDSSYNEQFF
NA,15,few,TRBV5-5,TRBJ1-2,TGTGCCAGCAGCCTGGACCCGGGAAGCCTAGGTGGCTACACCTTC,CASSLDPGSLGGYTF
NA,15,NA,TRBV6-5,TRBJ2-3,TGTGCCAGCAAGGGGGTTGGTAGGGCTTGGGATACGCAGTATTTT,CASKGVGRAWDTQYF
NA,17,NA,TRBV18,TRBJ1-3,TGTGCCAGCTCACCACAGAGGGTGTCCTCCTCTGGAAACACCATATATTTT,CASSPQRVSSSGNTIYF
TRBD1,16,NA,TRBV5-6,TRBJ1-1,TGTGCCAGCAGCTTGACCACCCCAGGGGGGAACACTGAAGCTTTCTTT,CASSLTTPGGNTEAFF
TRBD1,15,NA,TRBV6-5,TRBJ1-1,TGTGCCAGCAGTTACGGGGACAGGGTGGGGACTGAAGCTTTCTTT,CASSYGDRVGTEAFF
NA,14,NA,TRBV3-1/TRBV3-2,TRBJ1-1,TGTGCCAGCAGCCTCGGAGGAACGAACACTGAAGCTTTCTTT,CASSLGGTNTEAFF
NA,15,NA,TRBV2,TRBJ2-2,TGTGCCAGCATCCAGTGGGGGCGCAACACCGGGGAGCTGTTTTTT,CASIQWGRNTGELFF
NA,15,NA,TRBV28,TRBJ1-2,TGTGCCAGCAAGACAGGTGGTCTCAGGAACTATGGCTACACCTTC,CASKTGGLRNYGYTF
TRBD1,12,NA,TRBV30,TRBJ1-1,TGTGCCTGGGAACAGGGGTACACTGAAGCTTTCTTT,CAWEQGYTEAFF
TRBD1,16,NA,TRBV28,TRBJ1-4,TGTGCCAGCAGCGCACCGACAGGGACAGCTAATGAAAAACTGTTTTTT,CASSAPTGTANEKLFF
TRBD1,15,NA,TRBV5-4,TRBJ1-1,TGTGCCAGCAGCTCCGTTGGGACAGGGCGCACTGAAGCTTTCTTT,CASSSVGTGRTEAFF
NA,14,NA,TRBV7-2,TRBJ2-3,TGTGCCAGCAGCTTCGTACAGGTCACAGATACGCAGTATTTT,CASSFVQVTDTQYF
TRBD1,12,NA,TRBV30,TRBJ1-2,TGTGCCTGGGGGACAGGGAGGAATGGCTACACCTTC,CAWGTGRNGYTF
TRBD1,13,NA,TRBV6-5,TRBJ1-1,TGTGCCAGCAGTTGGACAGGGCTCACTGAAGCTTTCTTT,CASSWTGLTEAFF
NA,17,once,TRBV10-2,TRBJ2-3,TGCGCCAGCAGGAGCAGGTTCGCGGGGCCTAACACAGATACGCAGTATTTT,CASRSRFAGPNTDTQYF
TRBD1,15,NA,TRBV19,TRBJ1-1,TGTGCCAGTAGTATCCCAGGACAGGCTTTGTCTGAAGCTTTCTTT,CASSIPGQALSEAFF
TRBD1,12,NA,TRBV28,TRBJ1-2,TGTGCCAGCAGTTTAGGACAGGGAGGCTACACCTTC,CASSLGQGGYTF
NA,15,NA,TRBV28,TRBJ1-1,TGTGCCAGCAGTTTATCTGGGGGCTTTTACACTGAAGCTTTCTTT,CASSLSGGFYTEAFF
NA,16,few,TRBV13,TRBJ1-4,TGTGCCAGCAGCGGACAGAAGGGCTCAGCTAATGAAAAACTGTTTTTT,CASSGQKGSANEKLFF
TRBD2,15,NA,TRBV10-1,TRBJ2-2,TGCGTCCTAACGGCGGTAGCGGGAAGAGTCGGGGAGCTGTTTTTT,CVLTAVAGRVGELFF
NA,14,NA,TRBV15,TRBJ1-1,TGTGCCACCAGCCCCGGAGCAACCTCCTATGAAGCTTTCTTT,CATSPGATSYEAFF
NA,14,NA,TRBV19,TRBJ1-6,TGTGCCAGTAGTATTCAAGGATCCGGGTCACCCCTCCACTTT,CASSIQGSGSPLHF
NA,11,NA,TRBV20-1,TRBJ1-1,TGCAGTGCTAGGGAGCCCCCCCACGCTTTCTTT,CSAREPPHAFF
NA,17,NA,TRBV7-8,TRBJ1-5,TGTGCCAGCAGCTCACGTGGTGGGGGGTCTAGCAATCAGCCCCAGCATTTT,CASSSRGGGSSNQPQHF